The present TCR beta chain was sequenced within a study of cytomegalovirus exposure and HLA in healthy donors. Trimming shortened V by 5 bases and J by 7 bases, and 14 bases separated the two germline ends. Germline assignment: CDR1 SEHNR and CDR2 FQNEAQ (reference sequence). The CDR3 is 14 amino acids. Regarding the study as a whole: Most TCR sequences showed up rarely, but some public TCRs showed up in many donors. Investigators reported 150 to 200 TCR beta chains as tied to cytomegalovirus.

In the case of this clone: Its antigen is unknown.

Clones were read by immunoSEQ multiplex PCR, and TCRdb kept only the in-frame ones, dropping some. Of around 250,000 clones listed, around 91% are singletons. V is TRBV7-9 and J is TRBJ2-2; D not certain. This clonotype originated in a woman in her 30s in good health and CMV-seronegative. Material for sequencing was PBMCs. The chain's CDR3 is CASSRGDLSGELFF. CDR3 bases: TGTGCCAGCAGCCGAGGAGACTTGAGCGGGGAGCTGTTTTTT. The full variable domain, rest sourced from reference TRBV7-9 and TRBJ2-2, is DTGVSQNPRHKITKRGQNVTFRCDPISEHNRLYWYRQTLGQGPEFLTYFQNEAQLEKSRLLSDRFSAERPKGSFSTLEIQRTEQGDSAMYLCASSRGDLSGELFFGEGSRLTVL.